This T cell receptor (beta chain) was sequenced during a study of control samples from healthy donors and cancer patients. Some clones are missing from TCRdb's copy, which holds only in-frame ones; the method was immunoSEQ multiplex PCR. The repertoire holds about 130,000 clones, with 85% to 95% as singletons. This clone was detected once. V lost 1 base and J lost 8, with 9 bases in between. The CDR3 has 11 amino acids. Germline CDR1 is GTSNPN and CDR2 is SVGIG (reference sequence). J is TRBJ2-7 and V is TRBV30; D is possibly TRBD1 or TRBD2 (5 bases each). The receptor was derived from a man aged 80 or over with head and neck cancer. The sample consisted of PBMCs. DNA of the CDR3: TGTGCCTGGAGTGCTGGGGGACAGCAGTACTTC. Translated: CAWSAGGQQYF. The entire variable domain, with the rest obtained from reference TRBV30 and TRBJ2-7, is as follows: SQTIHQWPATLVQPVGSPLSLECTVEGTSNPNLYWYRQAAGRGLQLLFYSVGIGQISSEVPQNLSASRPQDRQFILSSKKLLLSDSGFYLCAWSAGGQQYFGPGTRLTVT.